The 18 T cell receptor beta chains below come from one sample, sequenced in a study of spatial heterogeneity in lung cancer. A single record per CDR3 protein comes from TCRdb applying MiXCR to the 5' RACE reads. The data show just over 14,000 distinct CDR3 sequences, under 14% seen once. Stated time point: sample taken at primary tumor resection. Unsorted whole RNA of tumor, nontumor lung or frozen PBMC was sequenced. The sample in question was PBMCs, obtained at surgery. The origin of the receptors is a female donor with early-stage non-small cell lung cancer.

V usage is TRBV3-1 and J usage is TRBJ2-2, with 7 bases fitting TRBD1. The V segment lost 2 bases and the J segment 2 bases; nucleotides outside the gene matches: 8. The CDR3 is 17 residues long. Per the germline V gene, CDR1 is LGHDT and CDR2 is YNNKEL (reference sequence). In nucleotides, the CDR3 is TGTGCCAGCAGCCAATGGAGTACAGGGGCCAACACCGGGGAGCTGTTTTTT. Translation gives CASSQWSTGANTGELFF. The whole variable domain, filled in from reference TRBV3-1 and TRBJ2-2, reads DTAVSQTPKYLVTQMGNDKSIKCEQNLGHDTMYWYKQDSKKFLKIMFSYNNKELIINETVPNRFSPKSPDKAHLNLHINSLELGDSAVYFCASSQWSTGANTGELFFGEGSRLTVL.

In this sample, this clonotype turned up once. This may be a read error, as it is one base from a much larger clone. The V gene is TRBV5-1, the J gene TRBJ1-4; 7 bases are shared with TRBD1. The CDR3 totals 15 residues. Germline lookup yields CDR1 SGHRS and CDR2 YFSETQ. Written as DNA, the CDR3 is TGCGTCAGCAGCTTCGAAGGGGGCTCGTTCGAAAAACTGTTTTTT. Its protein is CVSSFEGGSFEKLFF. Together with reference TRBV5-1 and TRBJ1-4, the CDR3 gives the full variable domain: KAGVTQTPRYLIKTRGQQVTLSCSPISGHRSVSWYQQTPGQGLQFLFEYFSETQRNKGNFPGRFSGRQFSNSRSEMNVSTLELGDSALYLCVSSFEGGSFEKLFFGSGTQLSVL.

About this clonotype: This may be a read error: a much more frequent sequence differs by one nucleotide. CDR3 sequence: CAWSRDSGSGNTINF. As DNA, the CDR3 is TGTGCCTGGAGCCGGGACAGCGGCTCTGGAAACACCATAAATTTT. The V gene is TRBV30, the J gene TRBJ1-3, with 7 bases matching TRBD1. The CDR3 runs 15 residues. Germline CDR1 is GTSNPN and CDR2 is SVGIG (reference sequence).

This clonotype was counted a few times. This chain joins TRBV3-1 and TRBJ2-1; D uncertain. Germline CDR1 reads LGHDT; CDR2 reads YNNKEL (reference sequence). The V end lost 8 bases, the J end lost 0 bases, and 17 bases lay between the germline ends. The CDR3 length is 16 residues. The CDR3 DNA is TGTGCCAGCCATCCGAGAACCTCGAGCTCCTACAATGAGCAGTTCTTC. This codes for CASHPRTSSSYNEQFF.

This clonotype was observed at least ten times. CDR3 amino acids: CSVELGIEKQFF. CDR3 sequence (DNA): TGCAGCGTTGAATTGGGGATCGAAAAGCAGTTCTTC. The rearrangement uses TRBV29-1 and TRBJ2-1; D call uncertain. This CDR3 is built from 12 residues. CDR1 and CDR2 from the germline V gene are SQVTM and ANQGSEA. The V gene lost 2 bases and the J gene lost 11 bases, with 13 bases spanning the gap.

This clonotype is categorized as medium-sized. The V and J genes are TRBV7-6 and TRBJ2-3; possibly TRBD1 or TRBD2 for D (5 bases each). Germline values: CDR1 SGHVS, CDR2 FNYEAQ. V was pared by 5 bases and J by 4 bases, with 10 bases between. CDR3 length: 13 residues. The CDR3 sequence: CASSPRGADTQYF. For the CDR3, the DNA is TGTGCCAGCAGCCCCAGAGGGGCAGATACGCAGTATTTT.

This clonotype is medium-sized in the sample. The chain carries TRBV7-2 and TRBJ2-5, with D unresolved. Trimming shortened V by 1 base and J by 5 bases, and 8 bases separated the two germline ends. The CDR3 covers 13 residues. CDR1 SGHTA and CDR2 FQGNSA come from the germline V gene. The CDR3 DNA sequence: TGTGCCAGCAGCTTAGATCCAGTGGAGACCCAGTACTTC. Amino acid sequence: CASSLDPVETQYF.

This chain links TRBV30 with TRBJ1-1; weak D call: TRBD1 (5 bases). This CDR3 is 15 amino acids long. V lost 3 bases, J lost 0 bases, and 14 bases lay in between. The germline V gene has CDR1 GTSNPN and CDR2 SVGIG (reference sequence). Here the CDR3 reads CAWRPPGPVNTEAFF. The CDR3 DNA is TGTGCCTGGAGGCCGCCGGGACCTGTGAACACTGAAGCTTTCTTT.

This clonotype was detected many times. The DNA for the CDR3 is TGTGCCAGCTCACCGACAAACATGAACACTGAAGCTTTCTTT. Translation gives CASSPTNMNTEAFF. V and J are TRBV18 and TRBJ1-1; D ambiguous. Germline CDR1 is KGHSH and CDR2 is LQKENI. This CDR3 is built from 14 residues. Trimming removed 3 bases at V and 0 bases at J, with 8 bases between. Using reference TRBV18 and TRBJ1-1 for the parts outside the CDR3, the full variable domain is NAGVMQNPRHLVRRRGQEARLRCSPMKGHSHVYWYRQLPEEGLKFMVYLQKENIIDESGMPKERFSAEFPKEGPSILRIQQVVRGDSAAYFCASSPTNMNTEAFFGQGTRLTVV.

The chain employs TRBV7-8 and TRBJ1-2, with D possibly being TRBD1 (6 bases). This CDR3 region has 17 residues. Germline lookup yields CDR1 SGHVS and CDR2 FQNEAQ. V lost 0 bases to trimming and J lost 3 bases, with 17 bases between them. CDR3 in DNA: TGTGCCAGCAGCTTAGCGTTTAGGGGGGCGGTAGACTATGGCTACACCTTC. This gives the protein CASSLAFRGAVDYGYTF.

This rearrangement joins TRBV10-3 to TRBJ2-3; the D is unclear. This CDR3 has 14 residues. Trimming stripped 0 bases from V and 0 bases from J, with 4 bases between. Germline CDR1 reads ENHRY; CDR2 reads SYGVKD. The CDR3, as DNA: TGTGCCATCAGTGAGTCGGACAGCACAGATACGCAGTATTTT. It encodes CAISESDSTDTQYF.

This clonotype was found many times. This chain connects TRBV12-3 or TRBV12-4 to TRBJ1-1; D unresolved. The CDR3 is 11 amino acids. V lost 3 bases to trimming and J lost 9 bases, with 8 bases between them. CDR3: CASSFLGKAFF. In DNA form, the CDR3 reads TGTGCCAGCAGTTTTCTGGGAAAAGCTTTCTTT.

This clonotype has at least ten counts. V gene TRBV27 combines with J gene TRBJ2-7; TRBD2 aligns across 15 bases. Per germline, CDR1 MNHEY and CDR2 SMNVEV (reference sequence). This CDR3 has 17 residues. J was trimmed by 2 bases and V by 8 bases; bases with no gene match: 10. CDR3 nucleotide sequence: TGTGCCAGCGGAATTGGACTAGCGGGGGGGCCGCCCTACGAGCAGTACTTC. It yields the protein CASGIGLAGGPPYEQYF.

Ten or more counts support this clonotype. The chain employs TRBV7-9 and TRBJ2-5, with 8 bases identical to TRBD2. V lost 5 bases, J lost 1 base, and 3 bases stayed unmatched. The length of the CDR3 is 14 residues. Per germline, CDR1 SEHNR and CDR2 FQNEAQ (reference sequence). The CDR3 loop reads CASSLGTSQETQYF. The CDR3 region has the DNA TGTGCCAGCAGCCTAGGGACTAGCCAAGAGACCCAGTACTTC.

The table lists this clonotype with many counts. The V call is TRBV7-9, the J call TRBJ1-1; TRBD1 might be the D (6 bases). The CDR3 covers 14 residues. Germline values: CDR1 SEHNR, CDR2 FQNEAQ (reference sequence). The V end lost 7 bases, the J end lost 0 bases, and 12 bases lay between the germline ends. CDR3 DNA sequence: TGTGCCAGCACCCGACAGGAGCTGAACACTGAAGCTTTCTTT. It yields the protein CASTRQELNTEAFF.

This clonotype was seen ten or more times. The CDR3 DNA follows: TGTGCCAGCAGCTCCGATAAGAGGAGTGGAAAACTGTTTTTT. This translates into CASSSDKRSGKLFF. The chain combines TRBV3-1 with TRBJ1-4; D uncertain. V was cut by 5 bases and J by 10 bases, with 17 bases left in between. The CDR3 consists of 14 residues. Germline assignment: CDR1 LGHDT and CDR2 YNNKEL (reference sequence).

At least ten counts were recorded for this clonotype. The chain combines TRBV6-1 with TRBJ2-1; perhaps TRBD2 as D (6 bases). The CDR3 totals 16 residues. The ends were cut back, 4 bases at V and 0 bases at J, with 13 bases in the middle. Germline lookup yields CDR1 MNHNS and CDR2 SASEGT. The CDR3 spells CASSGLSGFSYNEQFF. The DNA of the CDR3 is TGTGCCAGCAGTGGCCTTAGCGGATTCTCCTACAATGAGCAGTTCTTC.

In its sample, this clonotype is medium-sized (0.01 to 0.1%). The gene calls are TRBV29-1 and TRBJ2-2; possible D gene TRBD1, 6 bases. The germline gives CDR1 SQVTM, CDR2 ANQGSEA. Trimming took 3 bases from V and 6 from J, leaving 17 bases between them. The CDR3 is made up of 15 amino acids. CDR3 coding DNA: TGCAGCGTTGATACAGGGAATTTGGCGGCCGGGGAGCTGTTTTTT. Its translation: CSVDTGNLAAGELFF.